This T cell receptor beta chain derives from a study of T-cell reconstitution after alpha-beta-depleted transplantation in children. This clonotype was recorded many times. The CDR3 contains 11 residues. Trimming cost V 4 bases and J 10 bases, with 10 bases left between them. The germline V gene has CDR1 MNHEY and CDR2 SVGAGI. Preparing the TCRbeta library involved the use of unique molecular identifiers. TCRdb itself ran the PCR reads through MiXCR, one entry per CDR3 protein. The table records 150,000 to 200,000 distinct CDR3 sequences, roughly 15% of them present only once. This clonotype was sampled from a human donor who donated a stem cell graft to a child with acute lymphoblastic leukemia. The sample in question was PBMCs from the stem cell graft donor, obtained from the stem cell graft. The chain carries TRBV6-5 and TRBJ1-1; the D gene is possibly TRBD1 (5 bases). CDR3 in amino acids: CASSSPRGAFF. The CDR3 nucleotides are TGTGCCAGCAGTTCGCCGAGGGGAGCTTTCTTT.